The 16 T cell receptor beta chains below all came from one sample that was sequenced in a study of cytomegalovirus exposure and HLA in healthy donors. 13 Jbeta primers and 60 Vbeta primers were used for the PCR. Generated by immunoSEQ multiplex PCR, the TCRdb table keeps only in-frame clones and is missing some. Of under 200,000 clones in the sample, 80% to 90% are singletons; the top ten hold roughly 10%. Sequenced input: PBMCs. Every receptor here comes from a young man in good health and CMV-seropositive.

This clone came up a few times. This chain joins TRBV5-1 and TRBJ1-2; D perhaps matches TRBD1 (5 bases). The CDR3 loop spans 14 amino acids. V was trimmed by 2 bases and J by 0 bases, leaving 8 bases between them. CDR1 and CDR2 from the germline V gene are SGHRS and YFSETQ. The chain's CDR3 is CASSLTGANYGYTF. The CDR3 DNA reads TGCGCCAGCAGCTTAACAGGAGCTAACTATGGCTACACCTTC. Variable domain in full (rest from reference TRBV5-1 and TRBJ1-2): KAGVTQTPRYLIKTRGQQVTLSCSPISGHRSVSWYQQTPGQGLQFLFEYFSETQRNKGNFPGRFSGRQFSNSRSEMNVSTLELGDSALYLCASSLTGANYGYTFGSGTRLTVV.

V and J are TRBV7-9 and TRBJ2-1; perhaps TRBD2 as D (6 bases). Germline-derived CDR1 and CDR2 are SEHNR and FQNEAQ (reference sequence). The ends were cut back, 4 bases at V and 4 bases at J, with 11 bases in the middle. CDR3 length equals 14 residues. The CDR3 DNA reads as TGTGCCAGCAGCTCCCCGGGGGTGTACAATGAGCAGTTCTTC. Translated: CASSSPGVYNEQFF.

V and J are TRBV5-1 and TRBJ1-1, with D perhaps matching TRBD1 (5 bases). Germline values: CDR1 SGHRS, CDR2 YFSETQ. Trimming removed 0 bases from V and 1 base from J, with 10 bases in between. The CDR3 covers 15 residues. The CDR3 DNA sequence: TGCGCCAGCAGCTTGGAGGCAAGGGGGAACACTGAAGCTTTCTTT. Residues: CASSLEARGNTEAFF.

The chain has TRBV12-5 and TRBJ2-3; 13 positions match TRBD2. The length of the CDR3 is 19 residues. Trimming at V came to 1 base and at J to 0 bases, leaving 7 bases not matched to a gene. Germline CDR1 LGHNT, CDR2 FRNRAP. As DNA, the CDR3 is TGTGCTAGTGGTTTGGCGACTAGCGGGGGGATGATAAGCACAGATACGCAGTATTTT. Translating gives CASGLATSGGMISTDTQYF.

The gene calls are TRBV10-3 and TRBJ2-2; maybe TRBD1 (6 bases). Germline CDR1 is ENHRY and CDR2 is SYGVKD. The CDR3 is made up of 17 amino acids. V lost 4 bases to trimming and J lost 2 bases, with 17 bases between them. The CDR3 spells CAISGILDSVNTGELFF. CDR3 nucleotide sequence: TGTGCCATCAGTGGGATCTTGGACAGCGTTAACACCGGGGAGCTGTTTTTT.

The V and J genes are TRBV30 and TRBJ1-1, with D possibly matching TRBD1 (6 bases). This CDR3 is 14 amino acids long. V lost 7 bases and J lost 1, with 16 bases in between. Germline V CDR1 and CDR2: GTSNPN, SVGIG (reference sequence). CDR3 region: CASRPQDRNTEAFF. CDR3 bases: TGTGCCTCGAGACCCCAGGACAGGAACACTGAAGCTTTCTTT.

The CDR3 region has the DNA TGTGCCAGCAGCCCAGGGGTCTCAGGACAGCCCACAGATACGCAGTATTTT. Its protein product is CASSPGVSGQPTDTQYF. The chain links TRBV4-2 to TRBJ2-3; a weak D match, TRBD1 (6 bases). The V end lost 4 bases, the J end lost 2 bases, and 19 bases lay between the germline ends. This CDR3 region has 17 residues. CDR1 and CDR2 (germline): LGHNA, YNFKEQ.

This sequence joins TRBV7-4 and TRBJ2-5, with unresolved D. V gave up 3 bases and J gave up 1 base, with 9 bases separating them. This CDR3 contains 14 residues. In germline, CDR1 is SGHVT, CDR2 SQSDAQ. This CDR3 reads CASSFVQSQETQYF. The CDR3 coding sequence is TGTGCCAGCAGCTTCGTCCAGTCCCAAGAGACCCAGTACTTC.

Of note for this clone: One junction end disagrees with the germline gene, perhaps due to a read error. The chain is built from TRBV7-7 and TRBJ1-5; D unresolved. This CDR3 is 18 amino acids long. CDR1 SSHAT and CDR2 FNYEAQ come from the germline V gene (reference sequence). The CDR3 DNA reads TGTGCTAGCAGCTTAGTTTTTCAGAGTGGCGGAGAGGATCAGCCCCAGCATTTT. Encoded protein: CASSLVFQSGGEDQPQHF.

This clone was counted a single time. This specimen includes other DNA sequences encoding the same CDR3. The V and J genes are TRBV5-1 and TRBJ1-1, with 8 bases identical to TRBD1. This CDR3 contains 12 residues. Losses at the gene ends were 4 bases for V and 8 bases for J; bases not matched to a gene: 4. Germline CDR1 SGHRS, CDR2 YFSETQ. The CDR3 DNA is TGCGCCAGCAGCCCAGACAGGGGAGAAGCTTTCTTT. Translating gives CASSPDRGEAFF.

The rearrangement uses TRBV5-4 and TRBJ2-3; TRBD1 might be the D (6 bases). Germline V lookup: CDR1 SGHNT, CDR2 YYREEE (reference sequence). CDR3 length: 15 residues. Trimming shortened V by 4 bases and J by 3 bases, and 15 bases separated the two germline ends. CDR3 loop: CASSGVPTGTDTQYF. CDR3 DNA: TGTGCCAGCAGCGGTGTCCCCACAGGGACAGATACGCAGTATTTT.

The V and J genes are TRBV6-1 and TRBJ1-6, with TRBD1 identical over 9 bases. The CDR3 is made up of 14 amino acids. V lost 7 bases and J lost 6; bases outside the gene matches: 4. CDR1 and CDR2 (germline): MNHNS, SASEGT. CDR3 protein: CASTGTGPNSPLHF. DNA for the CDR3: TGTGCCAGCACCGGGACAGGGCCTAATTCACCCCTCCACTTT.

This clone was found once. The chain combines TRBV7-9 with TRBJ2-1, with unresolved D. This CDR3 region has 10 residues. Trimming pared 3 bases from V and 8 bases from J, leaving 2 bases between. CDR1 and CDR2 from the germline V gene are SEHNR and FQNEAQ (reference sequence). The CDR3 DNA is TGTGCCAGCAGCTTCGATGAGCAGTTCTTC. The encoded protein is CASSFDEQFF.

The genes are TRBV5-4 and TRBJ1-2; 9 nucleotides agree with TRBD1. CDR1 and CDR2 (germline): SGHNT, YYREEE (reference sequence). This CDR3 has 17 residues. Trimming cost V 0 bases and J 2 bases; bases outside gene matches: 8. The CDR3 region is CASSLVRGGTGNYGYTF. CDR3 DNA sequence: TGTGCCAGCAGCTTGGTTCGCGGGGGGACAGGGAACTATGGCTACACCTTC.

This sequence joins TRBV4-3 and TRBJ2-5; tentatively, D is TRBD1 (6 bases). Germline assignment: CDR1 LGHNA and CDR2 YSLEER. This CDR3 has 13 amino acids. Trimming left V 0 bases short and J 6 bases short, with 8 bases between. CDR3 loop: CASSQDRGKTQYF. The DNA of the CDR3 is TGCGCCAGCAGCCAAGACAGGGGTAAGACCCAGTACTTC.

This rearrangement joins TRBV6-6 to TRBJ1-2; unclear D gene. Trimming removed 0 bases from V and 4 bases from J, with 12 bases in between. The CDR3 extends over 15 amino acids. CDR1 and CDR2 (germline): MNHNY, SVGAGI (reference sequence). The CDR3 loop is CASSYSSSYPYGYTF. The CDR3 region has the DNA TGTGCCAGCAGTTACTCAAGTTCCTATCCCTATGGCTACACCTTC.